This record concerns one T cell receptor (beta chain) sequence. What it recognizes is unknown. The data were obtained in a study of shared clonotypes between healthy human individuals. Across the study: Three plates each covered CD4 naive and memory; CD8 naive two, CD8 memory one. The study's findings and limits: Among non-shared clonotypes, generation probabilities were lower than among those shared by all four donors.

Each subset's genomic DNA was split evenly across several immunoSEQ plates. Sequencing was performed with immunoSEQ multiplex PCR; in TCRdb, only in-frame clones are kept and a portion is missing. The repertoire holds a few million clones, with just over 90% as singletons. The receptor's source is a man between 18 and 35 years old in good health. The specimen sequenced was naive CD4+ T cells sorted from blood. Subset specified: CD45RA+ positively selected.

CDR3 region: CASSVGQYSNQPQHF. The CDR3 DNA sequence: TGTGCCAGCAGCGTAGGACAGTATAGCAATCAGCCCCAGCATTTT. The V gene is TRBV9, the J gene TRBJ1-5, with D maybe TRBD1 (5 bases). This CDR3 is built from 15 residues. V dropped 0 bases and J dropped 0 bases, with 7 bases sitting between them. CDR1 and CDR2 (germline): SGDLS, YYNGEE.